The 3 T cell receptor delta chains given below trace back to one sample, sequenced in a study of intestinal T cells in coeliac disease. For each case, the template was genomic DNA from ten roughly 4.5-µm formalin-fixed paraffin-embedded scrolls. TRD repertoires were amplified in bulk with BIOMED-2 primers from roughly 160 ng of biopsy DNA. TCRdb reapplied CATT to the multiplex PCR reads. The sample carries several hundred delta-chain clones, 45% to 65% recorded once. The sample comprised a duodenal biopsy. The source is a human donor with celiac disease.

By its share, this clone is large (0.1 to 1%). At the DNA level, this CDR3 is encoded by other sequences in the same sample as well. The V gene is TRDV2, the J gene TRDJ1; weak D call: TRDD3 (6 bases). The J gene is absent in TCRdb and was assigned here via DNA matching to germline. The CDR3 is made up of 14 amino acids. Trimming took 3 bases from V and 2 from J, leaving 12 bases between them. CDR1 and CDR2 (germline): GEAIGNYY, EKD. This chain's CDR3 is CACDSLLGTDKLIF. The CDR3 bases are TGTGCCTGTGACTCTCTCCTGGGGACCGATAAACTCATCTTT.

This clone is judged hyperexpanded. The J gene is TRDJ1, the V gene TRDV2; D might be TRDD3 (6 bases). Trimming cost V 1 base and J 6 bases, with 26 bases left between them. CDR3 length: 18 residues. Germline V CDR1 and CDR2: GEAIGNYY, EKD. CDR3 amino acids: CACDTGHFSRRDTNKLIF. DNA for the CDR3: TGTGCCTGTGACACGGGGCACTTCTCACGGAGAGATACGAATAAACTCATCTTT.

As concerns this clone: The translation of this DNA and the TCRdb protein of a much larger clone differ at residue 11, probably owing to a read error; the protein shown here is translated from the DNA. CDR3 in amino acids: CACDLLDLNTNKLIF. The CDR3 DNA is TGTGCCTGTGACCTTCTGGACCTCAACACCAATAAACTCATCTTT. The gene calls are TRDV2 and TRDJ1; D call uncertain. Matching the DNA to germline supplied the J gene, which TCRdb does not give. This CDR3 spans 15 amino acids. The germline V gene has CDR1 GEAIGNYY and CDR2 EKD.